This T cell receptor beta chain was captured in a study of Tregs in tolerant kidney transplant recipients. General study results and limits: Validation in larger populations is needed because few patients were studied. In tolerant patients, donor-specific Tregs outgrew total Tregs, suggesting antigen-driven expansion.

Recipients received nonmyeloablative bone marrow transplants from related graft donors, with transient mixed chimerism. On this clone itself: Its cognate antigen is unknown. From the germline J gene comes the end of the CDR3, since the read stops 3 residues before it.

Some clones are missing from TCRdb's copy, which holds only in-frame ones; the method was immunoSEQ multiplex PCR. The sample spans about 15,000 clones; the ten largest clones claim roughly 3.8%. The CDR3 has 14 residues. The germline V and J ends were trimmed by 7 bases and 6 bases, with 13 bases remaining between them. CDR1 is SEHNR, CDR2 FQNEAQ, per germline (reference sequence). The source material was CD4+ T cells from blood (PBMCs), sampled 12 months after the transplant. The chain is built from TRBV7-9 and TRBJ1-6, with D maybe TRBD1 (6 bases). This TCR was recovered from a human patient who received a combined kidney and bone marrow transplant. Some T cells may arise from the graft donor. The CDR3 DNA, read in part, is TGTGCCAGCACCTACCGACAGGCTAATTCACCC. This sequence encodes CASTYRQANSP. The whole CDR3 protein reads CASTYRQANSPLHF. The whole variable domain, filled in from reference TRBV7-9 and TRBJ1-6, reads DTGVSQNPRHKITKRGQNVTFRCDPISEHNRLYWYRQTLGQGPEFLTYFQNEAQLEKSRLLSDRFSAERPKGSFSTLEIQRTEQGDSAMYLCASTYRQANSPLHFGNGTRLTVT.